Following are 16 T cell receptor beta chains from one sample sequenced in a study of blood T cell repertoires in COVID-19. Sequencing used immunoSEQ multiplex PCR; TCRdb keeps in-frame clones, though not all of them. The sample records 390,000 or so clones, around 83% being singletons. Sequenced: PBMCs or T cells enriched from blood (not recorded which). Receptor source: a woman between 50 and 59 years old who had recovered from COVID-19.

The chain employs TRBV6-8 and TRBJ1-5, with a tentative D call TRBD1 (6 bases). Trimming stripped 4 bases from V and 4 bases from J, with 38 bases between. CDR1 and CDR2 (germline): MNHGY, SAAAGT. CDR3 length: 23 residues. CDR3 residues: CASSCHPPLGTRGWFGVNQPQHF. CDR3 bases: TGTGCCAGCAGTTGCCATCCCCCTCTCGGGACAAGGGGTTGGTTTGGCGTTAATCAGCCCCAGCATTTT.

J is TRBJ1-1 and V is TRBV7-9; TRBD1 matches 7 bases. The CDR3 totals 13 residues. The junction had 2 bases not matched to a gene; V was cut back by 3 bases and J by 4 bases. Germline V gives CDR1 SEHNR, CDR2 FQNEAQ (reference sequence). For the CDR3, the DNA is TGTGCCAGCAGCTTGGGACAGTCCACTGAAGCTTTCTTT. Translation: CASSLGQSTEAFF.

The gene calls are TRBV10-3 and TRBJ2-1, with D possibly being TRBD1 (6 bases). V was trimmed by 8 bases and J by 10 bases, leaving 21 bases between them. The CDR3 extends over 14 amino acids. Germline CDR1 is ENHRY and CDR2 is SYGVKD. CDR3 residues: CAIQGQGLLDEQFF. CDR3 DNA sequence: TGTGCCATCCAGGGGCAGGGGTTGTTGGACGAGCAGTTCTTC.

The chain combines TRBV3-1 (or the pseudogene TRBV3-2) with TRBJ1-1; the match to TRBD1 covers 7 bases. This CDR3 has 14 amino acids. Germline-derived CDR1 and CDR2 are LGHDT and YNNKEL (reference sequence). V dropped 8 bases and J dropped 0; count of bases not matched to a gene: 6. In nucleotides, the CDR3 is TGTGCCAGCGGGGACAGCTTAATGAACACTGAAGCTTTCTTT. This translates into CASGDSLMNTEAFF.

Notes on this clone: This same CDR3 is encoded by further DNA sequences in the sample. J is TRBJ2-1 and V is TRBV7-2; 10 nucleotides line up with TRBD2. V dropped 2 bases and J dropped 4; count of bases not matched to a gene: 2. In germline, CDR1 is SGHTA, CDR2 FQGNSA. This CDR3 is 15 amino acids long. This chain's CDR3 is CASSLTSGKYNEQFF. The CDR3 DNA is TGTGCCAGCAGCTTAACTAGCGGGAAGTACAATGAGCAGTTCTTC.

The rearrangement uses TRBV29-1 and TRBJ2-2, with D uncertain. The CDR3 has 12 amino acids. V dropped 4 bases and J dropped 1 base, with 4 bases sitting between them. The germline CDR1 and CDR2 sequences are SQVTM and ANQGSEA. CDR3 DNA: TGCAGCGTTGTTAGGAACACCGGGGAGCTGTTTTTT. This codes for CSVVRNTGELFF.

DNA of the CDR3: TGTGCCAGTAGTACAGGGACTAGTGGGGCCAACGTCCTGACTTTC. Its protein product is CASSTGTSGANVLTF. The chain carries TRBV19 and TRBJ2-6, with 8 bases lining up with TRBD2. The ends lost 4 bases at V and 3 bases at J; junction bases unmatched: 2. The CDR3 covers 15 residues. In germline, CDR1 is LNHDA, CDR2 SQIVND (reference sequence).

In nucleotides, the CDR3 is TGTGCCAGCAGTTTAAAGGCTCCGGGACTAGTTTTGATTGAGCAGTTCTTC. It translates to CASSLKAPGLVLIEQFF. This chain joins TRBV27 and TRBJ2-1; TRBD2 matches at 8 bases. CDR1 and CDR2 from the germline V gene are MNHEY and SMNVEV (reference sequence). V trimming: 2 bases; J trimming: 9 bases; junction bases outside the gene matches: 15. CDR3 length: 17 amino acids.

J is TRBJ2-7 and V is TRBV5-1, with 7 nucleotides matching TRBD1. With V trimmed by 5 bases and J by 5 bases, 7 bases remained unmatched. This CDR3 region has 13 residues. The germline V gene has CDR1 SGHRS and CDR2 YFSETQ. CDR3 bases: TGCGCCAGCAGGGAACAGGGGCGGCACGAGCAGTACTTC. Protein sequence: CASREQGRHEQYF.

This clone was counted once. V usage is TRBV18 and J usage is TRBJ1-1; D remains ambiguous. The germline gives CDR1 KGHSH, CDR2 LQKENI. CDR3 length: 13 amino acids. Trimming removed 3 bases at V and 4 bases at J, with 9 bases between. Written as DNA, the CDR3 is TGTGCCAGCTCACCCCCTGTAGTCACTGAAGCTTTCTTT. Its translation: CASSPPVVTEAFF.

This chain links TRBV28 with TRBJ1-1; unclear D gene. The CDR3 runs to 13 residues. Trimming took 10 bases from V and 1 from J, leaving 13 bases between them. Germline CDR1 and CDR2: MDHEN and SYDVKM. CDR3 DNA sequence: TGTGCCACCAATACAGCCCCGAACACTGAAGCTTTCTTT. The encoded protein is CATNTAPNTEAFF.

CDR3 region: CASSLRRGQGAFSGEAFF. CDR3 DNA sequence: TGTGCCAGCAGCTTGCGTAGGGGACAGGGGGCGTTTTCAGGGGAAGCTTTCTTT. The chain uses TRBV7-6 and TRBJ1-1; 12 nucleotides match TRBD1. The germline V gene has CDR1 SGHVS and CDR2 FNYEAQ. The CDR3 consists of 18 residues. With V trimmed by 3 bases and J by 8 bases, 16 bases remained unmatched.

This chain links TRBV29-1 with TRBJ1-2, with D maybe TRBD1 (5 bases). This CDR3 contains 14 residues. In germline, CDR1 is SQVTM, CDR2 ANQGSEA. V lost 4 bases and J 3 bases, leaving 15 bases between the germline ends. CDR3 protein: CSVGDSGEYYGYTF. CDR3 nucleotide sequence: TGCAGCGTTGGTGACTCGGGGGAATACTATGGCTACACCTTC.

V gene TRBV11-2 combines with J gene TRBJ2-3; 13 bases align to TRBD2. CDR1 is SGHAT and CDR2 is FQNNGV in the germline V gene. V was pared by 7 bases and J by 2 bases, with 6 bases of the junction left unmatched. The CDR3 spans 16 residues. This CDR3 reads CASTGTSGAFTDTQYF. Written as DNA, the CDR3 is TGTGCCAGCACCGGGACTAGCGGGGCCTTCACAGATACGCAGTATTTT.

The rearrangement joins TRBV5-4 to TRBJ2-5; D might be TRBD2 (5 bases). This CDR3 has 13 residues. Trimming took off 3 bases at V and 4 bases at J, with 10 bases between the two ends. Germline values: CDR1 SGHNT, CDR2 YYREEE (reference sequence). The CDR3 coding sequence is TGTGCCAGCAGCTCCCCTGGAGGAGAGACCCAGTACTTC. It is translated as CASSSPGGETQYF.

To note about this clone: Other DNA variants within this sample encode the same CDR3. The chain carries TRBV18 and TRBJ2-3, with a tentative D call TRBD2 (6 bases). The germline V gene has CDR1 KGHSH and CDR2 LQKENI. Trimming cost V 3 bases and J 5 bases, with 9 bases left between them. This CDR3 spans 13 amino acids. Here the CDR3 DNA reads TGTGCCAGCTCACCGGGGCGGGAAGATACGCAGTATTTT. Its protein is CASSPGREDTQYF.